The entry below gives a single T cell receptor (beta chain) sequence along with its context. Its antigen is not identified. This record comes from a study of untreated major depressive disorder. Findings and limits, study-wide: CD4+ T cells from depressed patients used TRBV05-01 (Vbeta 5.1) more often than controls.

The repertoire was sequenced with immunoSEQ multiplex PCR; TCRdb's copy has only in-frame clones and lacks some. This sample has more than 25,000 clones, with about nine tenths found just once. CDR3 length: 12 residues. Germline CDR1 and CDR2: SNHLY and FYNNEI. Trimming removed 2 bases from V and 6 bases from J, with 7 bases in between. Thawed PBMCs underwent magnetic negative selection for CD4+ T cells. The V gene is TRBV2, the J gene TRBJ1-1, with D unclear. This TCR was recovered from a young woman with major depressive disorder. The sequencing sample was made of CD4+ T cells from PBMCs. The CDR3 sequence: CASSERRAEAFF. Here the CDR3 DNA reads TGTGCCAGCAGTGAAAGACGAGCTGAAGCTTTCTTT.